Listed below are T cell receptor beta chains from one sample, sequenced in a study of T cells in Graves' hyperthyroidism and ophthalmopathy. Each CDR3 protein gets one entry after TCRdb re-called the multiplex PCR reads with MiXCR. The sample has about 350,000 distinct CDR3 sequences, approximately 15% seen once. The sample consisted of blood. The receptors shown here come from a woman aged 25-40 years with Graves' hyperthyroidism. Both conserved end residues are part of each CDR3. Fields, in order: CDR3 DNA, CDR3 protein, J gene, clone size, D gene, V gene. The D gene is left open where the match is weak. Only some rows state a clone size, as once, few, many or a class for expanded clones.

cdr3_nt: TGTGCCAGCAGTGGACAGTTTTCCTATGGCTACACCTTC; cdr3_aa: CASSGQFSYGYTF; j_call: TRBJ1-2; clone_size: .; d_call: .; v_call: TRBV19
cdr3_nt: TGTGCCAGCGGGATGGACGTAATGAGGCGTTCACCCCTCCACTTT; cdr3_aa: CASGMDVMRRSPLHF; j_call: TRBJ1-6; clone_size: many; d_call: .; v_call: TRBV28
cdr3_nt: TGTGCCAGCCTTTCGTTGGGTAACCCCCACGAGCAGTACTTC; cdr3_aa: CASLSLGNPHEQYF; j_call: TRBJ2-7; clone_size: .; d_call: .; v_call: TRBV27
cdr3_nt: TGTGCCAGCAGTACACCGACTAGCGGGAGATTCAATGAGCAGTTCTTC; cdr3_aa: CASSTPTSGRFNEQFF; j_call: TRBJ2-1; clone_size: many; d_call: TRBD2; v_call: TRBV28
cdr3_nt: TGCAGTGCTAGTTCGTTAGCGGGAGTGACCGCAGATACGCAGTATTTT; cdr3_aa: CSASSLAGVTADTQYF; j_call: TRBJ2-3; clone_size: many; d_call: TRBD2; v_call: TRBV20-1
cdr3_nt: TGCAGTGCTAGAGTTGAGAGAGGAGGCTTTGGAAACACCATATATTTT; cdr3_aa: CSARVERGGFGNTIYF; j_call: TRBJ1-3; clone_size: few; d_call: .; v_call: TRBV20-1
cdr3_nt: TGTGCCAGCAGCGTAGGAATCGGTGCGGGAGAAGGGAGTGGTGAGCAGTTCTTC; cdr3_aa: CASSVGIGAGEGSGEQFF; j_call: TRBJ2-1; clone_size: .; d_call: TRBD2; v_call: TRBV9
cdr3_nt: TGTGCCAGCAGTTCCTACGAGGTGACGGATGGCACAGATACGCAGTATTTT; cdr3_aa: CASSSYEVTDGTDTQYF; j_call: TRBJ2-3; clone_size: many; d_call: .; v_call: TRBV28
cdr3_nt: TGTGCCAGCAGAACCCTCGGACAGGACCGGGGGCCCCAGCATTTT; cdr3_aa: CASRTLGQDRGPQHF; j_call: TRBJ1-5; clone_size: many; d_call: TRBD1; v_call: TRBV2
cdr3_nt: TGTGCCAGCAGTTTCCGGACTACCACCTACGAGCAGTACTTC; cdr3_aa: CASSFRTTTYEQYF; j_call: TRBJ2-7; clone_size: many; d_call: .; v_call: TRBV12-3/TRBV12-4
cdr3_nt: TGTGCCACCAGCAGGGACGGTAGGGGTGGCAATGAGCAGTTCTTC; cdr3_aa: CATSRDGRGGNEQFF; j_call: TRBJ2-1; clone_size: many; d_call: .; v_call: TRBV15
cdr3_nt: TGTGCCAGCAGTGACGGTAACACACAGGTGAAGCATTTT; cdr3_aa: CASSDGNTQVKHF; j_call: TRBJ1-5; clone_size: few; d_call: .; v_call: TRBV6-1
cdr3_nt: TGCAGTGCTCGAAGAGGCCCAGATACGCAGTATTTT; cdr3_aa: CSARRGPDTQYF; j_call: TRBJ2-3; clone_size: many; d_call: .; v_call: TRBV20-1
cdr3_nt: TGTGCCAGCAGCCTCGGAGTAGAGCTAGACACCATATATTTT; cdr3_aa: CASSLGVELDTIYF; j_call: TRBJ1-3; clone_size: once; d_call: .; v_call: TRBV7-6
cdr3_nt: TGTGCCAGTCTCGCGGGAGGGTGGACCGGGGAGCTGTTTTTT; cdr3_aa: CASLAGGWTGELFF; j_call: TRBJ2-2; clone_size: many; d_call: TRBD2; v_call: TRBV19
cdr3_nt: TGTGCCAGCAGCCTACAGGGGGAATCCTACGAGCAGTACTTC; cdr3_aa: CASSLQGESYEQYF; j_call: TRBJ2-7; clone_size: .; d_call: TRBD1; v_call: TRBV13
cdr3_nt: TGTGCCAGCAGTTTTAGGGGTCAGCCCCAGCATTTT; cdr3_aa: CASSFRGQPQHF; j_call: TRBJ1-5; clone_size: many; d_call: .; v_call: TRBV28
cdr3_nt: TGTGCCAGCAGATCGAGCTCCTATAATTCACCCCTCCACTTT; cdr3_aa: CASRSSSYNSPLHF; j_call: TRBJ1-6; clone_size: many; d_call: .; v_call: TRBV28
cdr3_nt: TGCGCCAGCAGCCGGACGGACAGTAGCTACGAGCAGTACTTC; cdr3_aa: CASSRTDSSYEQYF; j_call: TRBJ2-7; clone_size: few; d_call: .; v_call: TRBV5-1
cdr3_nt: TGCAGTGCTGGTATAGCGGGCCGGGGGACCCAGTACTTC; cdr3_aa: CSAGIAGRGTQYF; j_call: TRBJ2-5; clone_size: many; d_call: TRBD2; v_call: TRBV20-1
cdr3_nt: TGTGCCAGCAGTGTCTGGAGGAGCAATGAGCAGTTCTTC; cdr3_aa: CASSVWRSNEQFF; j_call: TRBJ2-1; clone_size: many; d_call: .; v_call: TRBV2
cdr3_nt: TGTGCCAGCAGCTTAGGTCGGCAAGATGAGCAGTTCTTC; cdr3_aa: CASSLGRQDEQFF; j_call: TRBJ2-1; clone_size: few; d_call: .; v_call: TRBV11-2
cdr3_nt: TGTGCCAGCAGCTTAAGGGGGCGGAGCGGGAGTCCAGATACGCAGTATTTT; cdr3_aa: CASSLRGRSGSPDTQYF; j_call: TRBJ2-3; clone_size: many; d_call: TRBD2; v_call: TRBV7-3
cdr3_nt: TGTGCCAGCAGCTCGGAGTCTCACGAGCAGTACTTC; cdr3_aa: CASSSESHEQYF; j_call: TRBJ2-7; clone_size: .; d_call: .; v_call: TRBV7-9
cdr3_nt: TGTGCCAGCAGTTCTGGACTGTCGGAGCAGTTCTTC; cdr3_aa: CASSSGLSEQFF; j_call: TRBJ2-1; clone_size: many; d_call: .; v_call: TRBV28
cdr3_nt: TGTGCCAGCAGCTTAGCAGTGGCAGATACGCAGTATTTT; cdr3_aa: CASSLAVADTQYF; j_call: TRBJ2-3; clone_size: .; d_call: .; v_call: TRBV7-2
cdr3_nt: TGTGCCAGCAGTCCCGGGACCTCGGATCAGCCCCAGCATTTT; cdr3_aa: CASSPGTSDQPQHF; j_call: TRBJ1-5; clone_size: .; d_call: .; v_call: TRBV2
cdr3_nt: TGTGCCAGCACCAAGGGTGGCAGTTCCTACGAGCAGTACTTC; cdr3_aa: CASTKGGSSYEQYF; j_call: TRBJ2-7; clone_size: .; d_call: .; v_call: TRBV6-1
cdr3_nt: TGTGCCAGCAGGGGGGAGGGGTCCCAGCCCCAGCATTTT; cdr3_aa: CASRGEGSQPQHF; j_call: TRBJ1-5; clone_size: few; d_call: .; v_call: TRBV12-3/TRBV12-4
cdr3_nt: TGTGCCAGCGCCTTACGGCGCTCTGGGGCCAACGTCCTGACTTTC; cdr3_aa: CASALRRSGANVLTF; j_call: TRBJ2-6; clone_size: few; d_call: .; v_call: TRBV27
cdr3_nt: TGTGCCAGCAGTTCGGACAGAATCCCCCACATAGGCGGTCAGCCCCAGCATTTT; cdr3_aa: CASSSDRIPHIGGQPQHF; j_call: TRBJ1-5; clone_size: .; d_call: .; v_call: TRBV7-8